These T cell receptor beta chains were read from a single sample in a study of T-cell reconstitution after alpha-beta-depleted transplantation in children. TCRdb reanalysed the PCR reads using MiXCR and keeps one entry per CDR3 protein. This repertoire shows around 670,000 distinct CDR3 sequences, around 13% found once; its top ten account for 0.79%. The source material was PBMCs, sampled before TCRalphabeta/CD19-depleted stem cell transplant. Receptor source: a girl aged 2 to 9 with congenital amegakaryocytic thrombocytopenia, due to receive a stem cell transplant. The CDR3 runs from the conserved cysteine through the conserved F or W.

CASRGRDRAPEAFF	14	TRBV19	TRBJ1-1
CSVEGRLADTQYF	13	TRBV29-1	TRBJ2-3
CASTNRLAASDTQYF	15	TRBV12-3/TRBV12-4	TRBJ2-3
CASSLSNREYEQYF	14	TRBV5-1	TRBJ2-7
CSAGPRASYNEQFF	14	TRBV20-1	TRBJ2-1
CASSPISSGANVLTF	15	TRBV7-2	TRBJ2-6
CSARDVNNQGASNYGYTF	18	TRBV20-1	TRBJ1-2
CSASLGEPSTDTQYF	15	TRBV20-1	TRBJ2-3
CASIRAFAGGDNEQFF	16	TRBV12-3/TRBV12-4	TRBJ2-1
CATSLAGDTQYF	12	TRBV15	TRBJ2-3
CASSLAGAHGETQYF	15	TRBV5-1	TRBJ2-5
CASSRPGGERPEAFF	15	TRBV6-1	TRBJ1-1
CSAAGPGSGELFF	13	TRBV20-1	TRBJ2-2
CASSLRGAFVLGTDTQYF	18	TRBV7-6	TRBJ2-3
CASSLAWVIAGDNEQFF	17	TRBV5-1	TRBJ2-1
CASSLEASGRSGETQYF	17	TRBV7-9	TRBJ2-5
CSARVPSGSRYNEQFF	16	TRBV20-1	TRBJ2-1
CSVDRTGQETQYF	13	TRBV29-1	TRBJ2-5
CSATNRDRSYNEQFF	15	TRBV20-1	TRBJ2-1
CASSLALTREQYF	13	TRBV7-7	TRBJ2-7
CASSPRFTVGGSYNEQFF	18	TRBV4-2	TRBJ2-1
CASSLGGARYF	11	TRBV7-9	TRBJ2-7
CASSVSKLVSSYNEQFF	17	TRBV5-1	TRBJ2-1
CASSSPLLVSYEQYF	15	TRBV28	TRBJ2-7
CAISEAGTGNIQYF	14	TRBV10-3	TRBJ2-4
CAVGGQGYGYTF	12	TRBV7-9	TRBJ1-2
CSATSGENEQFF	12	TRBV20-1	TRBJ2-1